The entry that follows covers one TCR beta chain sequence. The table came from immunoSEQ multiplex PCR; TCRdb's copy has only in-frame clones and leaves some out. The repertoire includes around 100,000 clones, around nine tenths of them detected once, and approximately 1.4% sits in the top ten. This sample was included in a study of T cell changes during pregnancy in multiple sclerosis. The sequencing here drew on peripheral blood, taken in the third trimester of pregnancy. The receptor was derived from a female donor with multiple sclerosis, enrolled in a pregnancy study.

The CDR3 nucleotides read TGTGCCAGCAGTGATCTGTCAGGAATCGGGGAGCTGTTTTTT. It encodes CASSDLSGIGELFF. The J gene is TRBJ2-2, the V gene TRBV6-1; D remains ambiguous. The CDR3 has 14 amino acids. Trimming cost V 3 bases and J 7 bases, with 12 bases left between them. Germline CDR1 MNHNS, CDR2 SASEGT.